This paragraph covers one TCR beta chain sequence. A read error may account for a junction end that differs from germline. Method: immunoSEQ multiplex PCR; TCRdb's copy keeps in-frame clones and lacks some. There are approximately 82,000 clones in the sample; more than 85% occur only once, and roughly 1.2% lies in the top ten. This record belongs to a study of control samples from healthy donors and cancer patients. This TCR was sampled from a woman aged 40-49 years with lung cancer. Sequencing was done on a sample of PBMCs.

CDR3 DNA: TGTGCCAGCAGGGAGACCGGGACAGGGACCGTGTCCTTC. As protein: CASRETGTGTVSF. This rearrangement joins TRBV5-5 to TRBJ2-7; TRBD1 agrees at 9 bases. CDR1 and CDR2 (germline): SGHKS, YYEKEE (reference sequence). This CDR3 comprises 13 residues.